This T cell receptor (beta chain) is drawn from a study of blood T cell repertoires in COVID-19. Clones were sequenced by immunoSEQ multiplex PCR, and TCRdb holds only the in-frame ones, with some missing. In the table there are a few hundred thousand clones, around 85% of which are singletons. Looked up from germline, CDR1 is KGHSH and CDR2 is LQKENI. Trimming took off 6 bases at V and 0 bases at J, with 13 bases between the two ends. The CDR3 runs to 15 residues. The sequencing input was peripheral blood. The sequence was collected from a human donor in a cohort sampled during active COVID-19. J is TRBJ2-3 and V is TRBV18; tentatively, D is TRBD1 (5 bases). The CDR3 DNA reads TGTGCCAGCTCTAAGATAGGGGCCAGCACAGATACGCAGTATTTT. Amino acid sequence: CASSKIGASTDTQYF.